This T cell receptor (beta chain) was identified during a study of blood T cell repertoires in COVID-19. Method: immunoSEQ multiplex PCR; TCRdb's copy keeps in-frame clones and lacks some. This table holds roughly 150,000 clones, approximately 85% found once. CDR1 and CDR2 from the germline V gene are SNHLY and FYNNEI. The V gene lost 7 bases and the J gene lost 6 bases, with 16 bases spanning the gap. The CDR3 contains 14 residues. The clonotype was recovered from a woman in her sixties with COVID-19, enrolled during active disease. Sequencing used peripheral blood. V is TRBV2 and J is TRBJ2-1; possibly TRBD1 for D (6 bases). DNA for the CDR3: TGTGCCAGCACCGACAGGCTCGGACCCAATGAGCAGTTCTTC. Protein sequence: CASTDRLGPNEQFF. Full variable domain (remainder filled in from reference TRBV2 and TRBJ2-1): EPEVTQTPSHQVTQMGQEVILRCVPISNHLYFYWYRQILGQKVEFLVSFYNNEISEKSEIFDDQFSVERPDGSNFTLKIRSTKLEDSAMYFCASTDRLGPNEQFFGPGTRLTVL.